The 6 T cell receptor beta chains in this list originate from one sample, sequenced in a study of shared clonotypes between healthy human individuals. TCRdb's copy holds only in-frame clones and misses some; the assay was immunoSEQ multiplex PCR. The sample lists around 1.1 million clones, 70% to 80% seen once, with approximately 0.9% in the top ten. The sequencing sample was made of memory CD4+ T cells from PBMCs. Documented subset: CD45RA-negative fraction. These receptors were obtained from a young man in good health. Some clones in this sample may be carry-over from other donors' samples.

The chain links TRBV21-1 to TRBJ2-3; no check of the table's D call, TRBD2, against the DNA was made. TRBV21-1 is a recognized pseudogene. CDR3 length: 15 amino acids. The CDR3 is CASSNLVVMQDTQYF. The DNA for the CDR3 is TGTGCCAGCAGCAACCTTGTAGTCATGCAAGATACGCAGTATTTT.

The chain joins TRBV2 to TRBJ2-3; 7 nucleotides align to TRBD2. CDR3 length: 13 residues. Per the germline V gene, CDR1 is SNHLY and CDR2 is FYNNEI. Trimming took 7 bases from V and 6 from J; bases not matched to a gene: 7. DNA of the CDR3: TGTGCCAGCATTGAGGGAGGGAGGGATACGCAGTATTTT. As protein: CASIEGGRDTQYF.

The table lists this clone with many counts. CDR3 amino acids: CSVEEGLTEAFF. In nucleotides, the CDR3 is TGCAGCGTTGAGGAGGGGCTCACTGAAGCTTTCTTT. The chain couples TRBV29-1 to TRBJ1-1, with a possible D match to TRBD1 (5 bases). Germline CDR1 and CDR2: SQVTM and ANQGSEA. The CDR3 spans 12 residues. V lost 3 bases and J 4 bases, leaving 9 bases between the germline ends.

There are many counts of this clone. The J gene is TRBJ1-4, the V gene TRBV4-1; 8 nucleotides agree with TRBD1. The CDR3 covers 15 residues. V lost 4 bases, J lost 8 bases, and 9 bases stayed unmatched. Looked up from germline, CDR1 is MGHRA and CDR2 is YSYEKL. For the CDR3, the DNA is TGCGCCAGCAGCCGAGGGTCGACAGGGGAAGAAAAACTGTTTTTT. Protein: CASSRGSTGEEKLFF.

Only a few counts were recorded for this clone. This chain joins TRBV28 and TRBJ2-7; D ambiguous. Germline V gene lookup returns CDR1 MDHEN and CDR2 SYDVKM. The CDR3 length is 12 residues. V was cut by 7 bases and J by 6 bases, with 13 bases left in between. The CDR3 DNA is TGTGCCAGCAATCTCGGTTCTCGCGAGCAGTACTTC. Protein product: CASNLGSREQYF.

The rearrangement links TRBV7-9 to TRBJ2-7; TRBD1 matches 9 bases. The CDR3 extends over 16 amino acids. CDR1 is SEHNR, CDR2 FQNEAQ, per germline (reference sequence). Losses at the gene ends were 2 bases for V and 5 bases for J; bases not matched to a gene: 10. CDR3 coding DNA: TGTGCCAGCAGCTTAAGGTCGGCAACAGGGGGCCACGAGCAGTACTTC. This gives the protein CASSLRSATGGHEQYF.